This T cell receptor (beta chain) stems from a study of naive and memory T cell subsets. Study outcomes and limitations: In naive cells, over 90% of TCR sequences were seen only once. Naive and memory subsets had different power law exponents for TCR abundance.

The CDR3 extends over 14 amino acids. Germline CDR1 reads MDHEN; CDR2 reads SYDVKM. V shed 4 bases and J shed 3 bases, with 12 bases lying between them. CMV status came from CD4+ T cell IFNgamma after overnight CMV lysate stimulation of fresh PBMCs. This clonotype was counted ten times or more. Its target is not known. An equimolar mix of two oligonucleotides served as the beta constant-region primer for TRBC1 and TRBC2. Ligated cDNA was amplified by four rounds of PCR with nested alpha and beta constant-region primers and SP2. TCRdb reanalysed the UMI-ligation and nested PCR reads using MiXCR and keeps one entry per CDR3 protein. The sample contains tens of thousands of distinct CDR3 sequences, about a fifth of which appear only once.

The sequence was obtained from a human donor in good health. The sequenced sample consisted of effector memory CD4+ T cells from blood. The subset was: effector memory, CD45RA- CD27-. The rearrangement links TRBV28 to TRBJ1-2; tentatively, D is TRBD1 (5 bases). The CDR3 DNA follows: TGTGCCAGCAGTTGGCGGGGGACCGACTATGGCTACACCTTC. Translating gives CASSWRGTDYGYTF.